The clone carrying this T cell receptor (beta chain) was found once. CDR1 is MGHRA and CDR2 is YSYEKL in the germline V gene. Trimming at V came to 1 base and at J to 5 bases, leaving 3 bases not matched to a gene. There are 16 residues in the CDR3. The sample comes from a study of pediatric ulcerative colitis. The assay was immunoSEQ multiplex PCR, and TCRdb's table has in-frame clones only and misses some. The data contain 30,000 to 45,000 clones, around four fifths of them singletons. The source is a girl aged 5 to 17 with moderate ulcerative colitis. The V and J genes are TRBV4-1 and TRBJ2-5; 14 nucleotides line up with TRBD2. The specimen was blood. CDR3 bases: TGCGCCAGCAGCCAAGGACTAGCGGGAGGGCCGGAGACCCAGTACTTC. Translation: CASSQGLAGGPETQYF.